Presented here are 20 T cell receptor beta chains from one specimen sequenced in a study of cytomegalovirus exposure and HLA in healthy donors. With 60 Vbeta and 13 Jbeta primers, the PCR was carried out. Assay used: immunoSEQ multiplex PCR; TCRdb lists only in-frame clones, some missing. In the table there are about 160,000 clones, 65% to 85% of which are singletons. Sequencing was carried out using PBMCs. These receptors were collected from a man aged 35 to 55 in good health and CMV-seropositive.

The J gene is TRBJ2-1, the V gene TRBV10-3, with 10 bases fitting TRBD1. CDR1 is ENHRY, CDR2 SYGVKD, per germline. The J segment lost 4 bases and the V segment lost 6 bases, leaving 3 bases of the junction unmatched. This CDR3 region has 14 residues. CDR3 DNA sequence: TGTGCCATCAGCCGGGACAGGGGATACAATGAGCAGTTCTTC. The encoded protein is CAISRDRGYNEQFF.

V usage is TRBV14 and J usage is TRBJ2-1; 11 bases are shared with TRBD2. Looked up from germline, CDR1 is SGHDN and CDR2 is FVKESK. The CDR3 consists of 16 residues. The junction had 4 bases not matched to a gene; V was cut back by 2 bases and J by 4 bases. The CDR3: CASSQPSGGIYNEQFF. The CDR3 DNA is TGTGCCAGCAGCCAACCTAGCGGGGGGATATACAATGAGCAGTTCTTC.

This clone came up once. As DNA, the CDR3 is TGTGCCAGCAGCGTAGGGGAGGGAGGAACCACCGGGGAGCTGTTTTTT. Its translation is CASSVGEGGTTGELFF. V usage is TRBV9 and J usage is TRBJ2-2, with TRBD2 identical over 7 bases. CDR1 is SGDLS and CDR2 is YYNGEE in the germline V gene. The CDR3 spans 16 residues. V was clipped by 0 bases and J by 4 bases; unmatched bases: 6.

This clone was counted only a few times. The rearrangement uses TRBV7-8 and TRBJ1-3; 7 bases fit TRBD1. There are 15 residues in the CDR3. V trimming: 3 bases; J trimming: 9 bases; junction bases outside the gene matches: 11. In germline, CDR1 is SGHVS, CDR2 FQNEAQ. The CDR3 region is CASSFKQGQGGTIYF. DNA of the CDR3: TGTGCCAGCAGCTTTAAACAGGGGCAGGGGGGCACCATATATTTT. Looking up the rest from reference TRBV7-8 and TRBJ1-3 gives the full variable domain: GAGVSQSPRYKVAKRGQDVALRCDPISGHVSLFWYQQALGQGPEFLTYFQNEAQLDKSGLPSDRFFAERPEGSVSTLKIQRTQQEDSAVYLCASSFKQGQGGTIYFGEGSWLTVV.

The chain has TRBV30 and TRBJ1-2, with 11 nucleotides matching TRBD1. Germline assignment: CDR1 GTSNPN and CDR2 SVGIG (reference sequence). V was pared by 1 base and J by 4 bases, with 5 bases of the junction left unmatched. The CDR3 is 15 amino acids. The CDR3 DNA reads TGTGCCTGGAGTGGATGGACAGGGGGCCTCTATGGCTACACCTTC. Translated: CAWSGWTGGLYGYTF.

The chain has TRBV7-9 and TRBJ1-2; tentatively, D is TRBD1 (5 bases). Trimming pared 0 bases from V and 6 bases from J, leaving 14 bases between. Looked up from germline, CDR1 is SEHNR and CDR2 is FQNEAQ (reference sequence). The CDR3 is made up of 15 amino acids. CDR3 in amino acids: CASSLAGSWGHGYTF. DNA for the CDR3: TGTGCCAGCAGCTTAGCAGGCTCATGGGGCCATGGCTACACCTTC. The variable domain in full, with the rest retrieved from reference TRBV7-9 and TRBJ1-2, is DTGVSQNPRHKITKRGQNVTFRCDPISEHNRLYWYRQTLGQGPEFLTYFQNEAQLEKSRLLSDRFSAERPKGSFSTLEIQRTEQGDSAMYLCASSLAGSWGHGYTFGSGTRLTVV.

This clone was counted between two and nine times. For the CDR3, the DNA is TGCGCCAGCAGCCATGGACTAGGTCGGGAGACCCAGTACTTC. It specifies CASSHGLGRETQYF. The rearrangement joins TRBV4-3 to TRBJ2-5, with TRBD2 matching 7 bases. This CDR3 is built from 14 residues. V was pared by 3 bases and J by 5 bases, with 6 bases of the junction left unmatched. Germline lookup yields CDR1 LGHNA and CDR2 YSLEER.

The chain recombines TRBV27 with TRBJ2-1; the match to TRBD1 covers 7 bases. Germline CDR1 MNHEY, CDR2 SMNVEV (reference sequence). This CDR3 region has 15 residues. J lost 7 bases, V lost 2 bases, and 8 bases had no gene match. CDR3 in amino acids: CASSLTGAVGNEQFF. In DNA, the CDR3 is TGTGCCAGCAGTTTAACAGGGGCTGTGGGAAATGAGCAGTTCTTC.

This clone was counted a single time. One end of the junction varies from germline; a read error may be responsible. J is TRBJ2-7 and V is TRBV19; D is possibly TRBD2 (5 bases). The length of the CDR3 is 14 residues. CDR1 is LNHDA and CDR2 is SQIVND in the germline V gene (reference sequence). This CDR3 reads CASSMGGGSYEQCF. In DNA, the CDR3 is TGTGCCAGTAGTATGGGCGGAGGCTCCTACGAGCAGTGCTTC.

V gene TRBV4-3 combines with J gene TRBJ1-1; D unresolved. This CDR3 is 13 amino acids long. Germline CDR1 reads LGHNA; CDR2 reads YSLEER. Trimming took 10 bases from V and 0 from J, leaving 12 bases between them. The CDR3 spells CATSQQLNTEAFF. CDR3 coding DNA: TGCGCCACCAGTCAACAGTTGAACACTGAAGCTTTCTTT.

CDR3 sequence (DNA): TGTGCCAGCAGCTTAGTACGGGGGGGAAACACTGAAGCTTTCTTT. It yields the protein CASSLVRGGNTEAFF. The chain links TRBV11-2 to TRBJ1-1; tentative D call: TRBD1 (5 bases). V dropped 1 base and J dropped 2 bases, with 11 bases sitting between them. CDR3 length: 15 amino acids. Germline values: CDR1 SGHAT, CDR2 FQNNGV. Supplemented by reference TRBV11-2 and TRBJ1-1, the full variable domain reads EAGVAQSPRYKIIEKRQSVAFWCNPISGHATLYWYQQILGQGPKLLIQFQNNGVVDDSQLPKDRFSAERLKGVDSTLKIQPAKLEDSAVYLCASSLVRGGNTEAFFGQGTRLTVV.

This clone occurred a few times. CDR3 sequence (DNA): TGTGCCAGCAGTTACACCGGGACAGGTCTGGACTATGGCTACACCTTC. It translates to CASSYTGTGLDYGYTF. The chain links TRBV6-5 to TRBJ1-2; TRBD1 aligns across 8 bases. Looked up from germline, CDR1 is MNHEY and CDR2 is SVGAGI. Trimming removed 2 bases from V and 3 bases from J; junction bases left unmatched: 8. The CDR3 is made up of 16 amino acids.

V is TRBV10-3 and J is TRBJ1-6, with 10 bases fitting TRBD1. With V trimmed by 11 bases and J by 0 bases, 10 bases remained unmatched. The CDR3 loop spans 17 amino acids. CDR1 and CDR2 (germline): ENHRY, SYGVKD. DNA for the CDR3: TGTGCCGTCGGACAGGGGGTGAGGAGCTCCTATAATTCACCCCTCCACTTT. It encodes CAVGQGVRSSYNSPLHF.

The gene calls are TRBV2 and TRBJ2-2; TRBD1 matches 7 bases. Germline V CDR1 and CDR2: SNHLY, FYNNEI. V lost 4 bases, J lost 0 bases, and 2 bases stayed unmatched. This CDR3 region has 15 residues. The CDR3 region has the DNA TGTGCCAGCAGTGTTGACAGGGCGAACACCGGGGAGCTGTTTTTT. Translation: CASSVDRANTGELFF.

The CDR3, as DNA: TGTGCCAGCAGCTATTGGGACTCCGGCGCAGATACGCAGTATTTT. Residues: CASSYWDSGADTQYF. The V call is TRBV5-5, the J call TRBJ2-3; tentatively, D is TRBD2 (6 bases). Germline V gene data show CDR1 as SGHKS and CDR2 as YYEKEE (reference sequence). CDR3 length equals 15 residues. V was cut by 3 bases and J by 4 bases, with 15 bases left in between.

This chain connects TRBV7-3 to TRBJ1-3; 7 nucleotides match TRBD1. CDR3 size: 17 residues. The V gene end was trimmed by 5 bases and the J gene end by 2 bases; junction bases not matched to a gene: 12. Germline CDR1 reads SGHTA; CDR2 reads FQGTGA. The CDR3 region is CASSPEGRQGAGNTIYF. In nucleotides, the CDR3 is TGTGCCAGCAGCCCAGAGGGGAGACAGGGAGCTGGAAACACCATATATTTT.

This chain's CDR3 is CASSLGASRETQYF. CDR3 sequence (DNA): TGCGCCAGCAGCTTGGGGGCTTCTCGGGAGACCCAGTACTTC. The chain has TRBV5-1 and TRBJ2-5; D not certain. Looked up from germline, CDR1 is SGHRS and CDR2 is YFSETQ. Trimming removed 0 bases from V and 5 bases from J, with 11 bases in between. The CDR3 sequence is 14 residues long.

The V gene is TRBV6-5, the J gene TRBJ1-6; 7 bases are shared with TRBD1. The length of the CDR3 is 13 residues. CDR1 is MNHEY, CDR2 SVGAGI, per germline. V shed 6 bases and J 13 bases; nucleotides not matched to a gene: 9. The CDR3: CASRDRALVPLHF. The DNA of the CDR3 is TGTGCCAGCAGAGACAGGGCGCTTGTCCCCCTCCACTTT.

V usage is TRBV7-2 and J usage is TRBJ2-7; D is possibly TRBD2 (6 bases). The V gene lost 6 bases and the J gene lost 3 bases, with 12 bases spanning the gap. CDR3 length: 13 amino acids. The germline CDR1 and CDR2 sequences are SGHTA and FQGNSA. CDR3 protein: CASRGGRDYEQYF. CDR3 nucleotide sequence: TGTGCCAGCAGGGGGGGTCGGGACTACGAGCAGTACTTC.

The chain recombines TRBV30 with TRBJ1-1; tentative D call: TRBD1 (5 bases). V was shortened by 2 bases and J by 3 bases, with 10 bases between the two germline ends. The CDR3 is made up of 13 amino acids. Germline-derived CDR1 and CDR2 are GTSNPN and SVGIG (reference sequence). The CDR3 loop is CAWSWGGDTEAFF. CDR3 in DNA: TGTGCCTGGAGTTGGGGCGGAGACACTGAAGCTTTCTTT.